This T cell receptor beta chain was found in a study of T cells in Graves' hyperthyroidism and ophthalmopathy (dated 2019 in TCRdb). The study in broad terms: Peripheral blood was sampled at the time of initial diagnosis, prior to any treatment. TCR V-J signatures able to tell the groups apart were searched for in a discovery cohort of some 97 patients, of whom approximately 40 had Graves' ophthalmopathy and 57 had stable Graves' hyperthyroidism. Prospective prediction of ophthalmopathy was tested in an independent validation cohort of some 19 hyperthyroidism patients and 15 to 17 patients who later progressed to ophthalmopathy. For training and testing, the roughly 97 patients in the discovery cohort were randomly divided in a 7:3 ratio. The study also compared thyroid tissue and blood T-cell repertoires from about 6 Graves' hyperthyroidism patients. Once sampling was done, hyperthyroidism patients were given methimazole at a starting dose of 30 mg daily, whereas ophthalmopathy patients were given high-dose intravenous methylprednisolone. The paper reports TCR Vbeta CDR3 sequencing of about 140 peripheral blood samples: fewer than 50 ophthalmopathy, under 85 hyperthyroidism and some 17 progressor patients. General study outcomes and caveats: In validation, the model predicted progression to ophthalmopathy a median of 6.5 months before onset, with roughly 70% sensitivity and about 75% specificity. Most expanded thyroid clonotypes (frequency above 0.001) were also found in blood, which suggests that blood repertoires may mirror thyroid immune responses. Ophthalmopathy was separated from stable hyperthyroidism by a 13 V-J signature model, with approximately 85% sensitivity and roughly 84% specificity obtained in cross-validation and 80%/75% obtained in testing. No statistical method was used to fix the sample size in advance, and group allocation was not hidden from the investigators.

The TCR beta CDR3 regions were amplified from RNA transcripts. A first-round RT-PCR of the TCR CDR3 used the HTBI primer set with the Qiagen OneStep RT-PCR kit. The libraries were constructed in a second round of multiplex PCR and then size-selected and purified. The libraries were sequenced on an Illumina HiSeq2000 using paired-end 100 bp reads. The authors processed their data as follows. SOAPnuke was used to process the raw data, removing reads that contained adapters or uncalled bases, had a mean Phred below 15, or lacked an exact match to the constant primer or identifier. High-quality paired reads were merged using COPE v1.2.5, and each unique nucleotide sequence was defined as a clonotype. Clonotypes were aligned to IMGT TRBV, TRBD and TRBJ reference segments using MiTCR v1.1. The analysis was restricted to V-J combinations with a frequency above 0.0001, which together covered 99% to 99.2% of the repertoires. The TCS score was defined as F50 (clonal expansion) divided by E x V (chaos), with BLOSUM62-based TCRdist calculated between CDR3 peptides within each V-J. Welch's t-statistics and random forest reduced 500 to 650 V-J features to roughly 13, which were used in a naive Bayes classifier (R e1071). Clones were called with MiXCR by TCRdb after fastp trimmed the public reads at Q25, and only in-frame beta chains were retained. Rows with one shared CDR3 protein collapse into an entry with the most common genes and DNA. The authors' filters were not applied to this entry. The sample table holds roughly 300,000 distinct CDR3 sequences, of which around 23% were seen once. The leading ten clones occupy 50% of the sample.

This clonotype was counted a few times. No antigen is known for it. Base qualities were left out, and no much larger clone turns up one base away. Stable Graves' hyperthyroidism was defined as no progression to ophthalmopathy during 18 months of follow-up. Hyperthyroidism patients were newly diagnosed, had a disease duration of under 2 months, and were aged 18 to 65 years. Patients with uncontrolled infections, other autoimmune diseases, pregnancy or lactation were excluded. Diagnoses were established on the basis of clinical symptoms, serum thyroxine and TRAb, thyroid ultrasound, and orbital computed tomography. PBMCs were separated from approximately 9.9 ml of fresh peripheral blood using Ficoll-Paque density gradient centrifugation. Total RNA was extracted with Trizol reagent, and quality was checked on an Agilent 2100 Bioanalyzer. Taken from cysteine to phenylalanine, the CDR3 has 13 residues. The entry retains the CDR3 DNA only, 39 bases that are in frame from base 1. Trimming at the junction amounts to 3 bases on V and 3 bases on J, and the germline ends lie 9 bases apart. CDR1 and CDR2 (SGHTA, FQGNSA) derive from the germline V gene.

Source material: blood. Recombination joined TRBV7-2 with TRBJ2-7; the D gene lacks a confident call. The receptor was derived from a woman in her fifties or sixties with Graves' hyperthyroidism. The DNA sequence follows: TGTGCCAGCAGCTTGGGTCGGCACTACGAGCAGTACTTC. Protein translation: CASSLGRHYEQYF.